The 19 T cell receptor beta chains below were found in one sample sequenced in a study of T cell repertoires in ileal Crohn's disease (dated by TCRdb to the late 2010s). The time point tag for this specimen amounts to: neoterminal ileum biopsy at postoperative endoscopy, about 6 months after surgery. The library relied on the immunoSEQ multiplex PCR assay. The clones in this table, taken by TCRdb from immuneACCESS, are in-frame only. Not every clone is retained; where verified, under half of the shortfall comes from an unresolved V gene, and the cause of the rest is unknown. For this sample the table gives about 13,000 clones, of which around 80% were detected only once. The top ten constitute roughly 4.7% of the sample. The sequenced sample consisted of ileal tissue. The receptors originated from an adult with Crohn's disease.

In this sample, this clone turned up a few times. V usage is TRBV10-3 and J usage is TRBJ1-6; tentatively, D is TRBD1 (5 bases). Germline V gene sequence: CDR1 ENHRY, CDR2 SYGVKD. V lost 6 bases, J lost 10 bases, and 16 bases lay in between. The length of the CDR3 is 14 residues. The CDR3 reads CAIRPGVLGSPLHF. The CDR3 DNA sequence: TGTGCCATCAGACCGGGGGTCTTAGGGTCACCCCTCCACTTT.

This clone has only a few counts. CDR3 in amino acids: CASSPGQKAYEQYF. The DNA of the CDR3 is TGTGCCAGCAGTCCTGGACAGAAGGCCTACGAGCAGTACTTC. The chain uses TRBV7-9 and TRBJ2-7; possible D gene TRBD1, 6 bases. This CDR3 is 14 amino acids long. Per the germline V gene, CDR1 is SEHNR and CDR2 is FQNEAQ (reference sequence). Between the trimmed V and J ends, which lost 6 bases and 2 bases, there was a span of 14 bases.

This chain uses TRBV6-4 with TRBJ2-5, with TRBD1 matching 12 bases. The CDR3 has 14 residues. Germline-derived CDR1 and CDR2 are MRHNA and SNTAGT. The V segment lost 3 bases and the J segment 4 bases; nucleotides outside the gene matches: 0. CDR3 residues: CASSEGQGAETQYF. In nucleotides, the CDR3 is TGTGCCAGCAGTGAGGGACAGGGGGCAGAGACCCAGTACTTC.

This chain connects TRBV7-2 to TRBJ2-1; 8 bases fit TRBD1. Germline V CDR1 and CDR2: SGHTA, FQGNSA. After removal of 5 bases from V and 9 bases from J, the junction contained 12 bases not matched to a gene. CDR3 length: 15 amino acids. The CDR3 loop reads CASSVGSGQGTEQFF. DNA for the CDR3: TGTGCCAGCAGCGTAGGTTCTGGACAGGGCACTGAGCAGTTCTTC.

The CDR3 loop reads CASSLEEGSGRSYEQYF. The CDR3 nucleotides are TGTGCCAGCAGCTTAGAGGAGGGTAGCGGGAGGTCATACGAGCAGTACTTC. This chain connects TRBV7-9 to TRBJ2-7; 10 positions match TRBD2. CDR1 and CDR2 (germline): SEHNR, FQNEAQ (reference sequence). The trim removed 1 base at V and 4 bases at J, leaving 10 bases unmatched. The CDR3 totals 17 residues.

This clone appeared a single time. CDR3 DNA sequence: TGTGCCACATCCAACGGGGATCACCAATACAATGAGCAGTTCTTC. It specifies CATSNGDHQYNEQFF. The chain is built from TRBV6-4 and TRBJ2-1, with D perhaps matching TRBD2 (5 bases). CDR1 and CDR2 from the germline V gene are MRHNA and SNTAGT. V lost 10 bases to trimming and J lost 4 bases, with 20 bases between them. CDR3 length equals 15 residues.

The chain joins TRBV5-4 to TRBJ1-1; D not certain. This CDR3 spans 13 amino acids. Germline V gene data show CDR1 as SGHNT and CDR2 as YYREEE (reference sequence). The V end was cut by 2 bases, the J end by 8 bases, with 13 bases between. The CDR3 is CASSFWQADEAFF. The DNA for the CDR3 is TGTGCCAGCAGCTTCTGGCAGGCTGACGAAGCTTTCTTT. The full variable domain, with the rest looked up from reference TRBV5-4 and TRBJ1-1, is ETGVTQSPTHLIKTRGQQVTLRCSSQSGHNTVSWYQQALGQGPQFIFQYYREEENGRGNFPPRFSGLQFPNYSSELNVNALELDDSALYLCASSFWQADEAFFGQGTRLTVV.

The chain has TRBV6-1 and TRBJ2-1; 9 nucleotides agree with TRBD2. With 6 bases clipped from V and 9 bases from J, the junction kept 12 bases outside the gene matches. The CDR3 length is 15 residues. Germline CDR1 and CDR2: MNHNS and SASEGT. CDR3 loop: CASRVGIAGAGEQFF. CDR3 sequence (DNA): TGTGCCAGCAGAGTGGGAATAGCGGGGGCGGGTGAGCAGTTCTTC.

This chain connects TRBV19 to TRBJ2-7; perhaps TRBD1 as D (5 bases). Germline V gene sequence: CDR1 LNHDA, CDR2 SQIVND (reference sequence). V lost 1 base to trimming and J lost 2 bases, with 12 bases between them. This CDR3 is built from 15 residues. The CDR3 DNA follows: TGTGCCAGTAGTATAGCACAGGCCATCGCCTACGAGCAGTACTTC. Amino acids: CASSIAQAIAYEQYF.

This chain connects TRBV14 to TRBJ2-3, with 8 nucleotides matching TRBD2. V shed 1 base, J shed 5 bases, and the junction held 11 bases outside the gene matches. This CDR3 is 17 amino acids long. Germline lookup yields CDR1 SGHDN and CDR2 FVKESK. CDR3 coding DNA: TGTGCCAGCAGCCAAGGGACTAGCATAACCCTAAGAGATACGCAGTATTTT. It translates to CASSQGTSITLRDTQYF.

The J gene is TRBJ1-1, the V gene TRBV9, with D hard to call. This CDR3 comprises 13 residues. The V end lost 4 bases, the J end lost 6 bases, and 13 bases lay between the germline ends. Germline loops: CDR1 SGDLS, CDR2 YYNGEE. The CDR3 protein is CASSPSGSAEAFF. In DNA, the CDR3 is TGTGCCAGCAGCCCGAGTGGTAGCGCTGAAGCTTTCTTT. Full variable domain (outside the CDR3, taken from reference TRBV9 and TRBJ1-1): DSGVTQTPKHLITATGQRVTLRCSPRSGDLSVYWYQQSLDQGLQFLIQYYNGEERAKGNILERFSAQQFPDLHSELNLSSLELGDSALYFCASSPSGSAEAFFGQGTRLTVV.

The chain is built from TRBV10-3 and TRBJ2-7; TRBD2 aligns across 11 bases. CDR3 length: 17 residues. The trim removed 2 bases at V and 1 base at J, leaving 7 bases unmatched. Germline CDR1 ENHRY, CDR2 SYGVKD. The CDR3 nucleotides read TGTGCCATCAGTGAGGGCCTAGCGGGAGGTAGGTCCTACGAGCAGTACTTC. This codes for CAISEGLAGGRSYEQYF.

This clone occurred a few times. The CDR3 region is CASRTDNSYEQYF. The CDR3 coding sequence is TGTGCCAGTAGGACGGACAACTCCTACGAGCAGTACTTC. V is TRBV2 and J is TRBJ2-7, with a weak D call TRBD1 (5 bases). The germline V and J ends were trimmed by 9 bases and 0 bases, with 12 bases remaining between them. There are 13 residues in the CDR3. The germline V gene has CDR1 SNHLY and CDR2 FYNNEI.

J is TRBJ2-5 and V is TRBV9, with D maybe TRBD2 (6 bases). Trimming cost V 1 base and J 1 base, with 11 bases left between them. This CDR3 spans 15 amino acids. Germline values: CDR1 SGDLS, CDR2 YYNGEE. The CDR3 here is CASSVLGGSQETQYF. The CDR3 DNA follows: TGTGCCAGCAGCGTATTGGGGGGTAGCCAAGAGACCCAGTACTTC.

The chain employs TRBV6-5 and TRBJ2-7, with D unclear. CDR1 is MNHEY and CDR2 is SVGAGI in the germline V gene. The CDR3 length is 13 residues. V lost 3 bases and J lost 5, with 11 bases in between. The CDR3 DNA is TGTGCCAGCAGTTATTCAAAGCTGCACGAGCAGTACTTC. Its translation is CASSYSKLHEQYF.

The V and J genes are TRBV7-3 and TRBJ2-1; 12 bases agree with TRBD2. CDR1 SGHTA and CDR2 FQGTGA come from the germline V gene. The CDR3 spans 16 residues. V trimming: 5 bases; J trimming: 7 bases; junction bases outside the gene matches: 9. The CDR3: CASSLLAGGGLNEQFF. The CDR3 DNA is TGTGCCAGCAGCCTCCTAGCGGGAGGGGGGTTAAATGAGCAGTTCTTC. Full variable domain (rest looked up from reference TRBV7-3 and TRBJ2-1): GAGVSQTPSNKVTEKGKYVELRCDPISGHTALYWYRQSLGQGPEFLIYFQGTGAADDSGLPNDRFFAVRPEGSVSTLKIQRTERGDSAVYLCASSLLAGGGLNEQFFGPGTRLTVL.

V is TRBV6-5 and J is TRBJ1-6, with 11 bases that match TRBD1. The CDR3 sequence is 15 residues long. The V and J ends lost 7 bases and 9 bases, in that order; junction bases with no gene match: 8. In germline, CDR1 is MNHEY, CDR2 SVGAGI. The CDR3 reads CASNGDRGFSSPLHF. In nucleotides, the CDR3 is TGTGCCAGCAACGGGGACAGGGGGTTTTCTTCACCCCTCCACTTT.

This chain connects TRBV6-4 to TRBJ2-2; no definite D call. From germline, CDR1 is MRHNA and CDR2 SNTAGT. The CDR3 has 13 amino acids. The V gene lost 2 bases and the J gene lost 1 base, with 2 bases spanning the gap. CDR3 in amino acids: CASSDRNTGELFF. CDR3 DNA sequence: TGTGCCAGCAGTGACCGGAACACCGGGGAGCTGTTTTTT.

The V call is TRBV6-5, the J call TRBJ1-4, with a weak D call TRBD1 (6 bases). The V gene's germline CDR1 is MNHEY and CDR2 SVGAGI. The CDR3 spans 14 residues. V lost 6 bases, J lost 7 bases, and 15 bases lay in between. The CDR3 reads CASRTSGVREKLFF. The CDR3 DNA sequence: TGTGCCAGCAGAACTTCAGGGGTTCGTGAAAAACTGTTTTTT.